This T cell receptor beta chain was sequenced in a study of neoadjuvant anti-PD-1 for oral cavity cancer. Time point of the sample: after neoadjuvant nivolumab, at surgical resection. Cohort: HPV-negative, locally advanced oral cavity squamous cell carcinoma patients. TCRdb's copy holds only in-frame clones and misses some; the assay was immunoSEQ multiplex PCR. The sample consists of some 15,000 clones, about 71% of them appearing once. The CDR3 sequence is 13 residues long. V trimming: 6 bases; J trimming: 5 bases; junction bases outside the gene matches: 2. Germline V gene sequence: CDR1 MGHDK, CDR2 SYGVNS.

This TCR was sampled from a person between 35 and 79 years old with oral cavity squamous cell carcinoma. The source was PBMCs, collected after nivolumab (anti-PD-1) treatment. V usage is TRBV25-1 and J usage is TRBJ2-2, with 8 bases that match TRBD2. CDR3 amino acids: CASSLAGTGELFF. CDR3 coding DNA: TGTGCCAGCAGCTTAGCGGGAACCGGGGAGCTGTTTTTT.